A selection of T cell receptor beta chains follows, all from one sample in a study of blood T cell repertoires in COVID-19. Sequencing used immunoSEQ multiplex PCR; TCRdb keeps in-frame clones, though not all of them. The sample carries 100,000 or so clones, 80% to 90% recorded once. The sample comprised peripheral blood. Receptor source: a human donor in a cohort sampled during active COVID-19. Both conserved end residues are part of each CDR3. The D gene is left open where the match is weak. The size of a clone is reported for some rows only, either as once, few or many, or as a class for expanded clones.

d_call: -
j_call: TRBJ2-7
v_call: TRBV7-9
clone_size: many
cdr3_aa: CASSPRGPDEQYF
cdr3_nt: TGTGCCAGCAGCCCTAGGGGTCCGGACGAGCAGTACTTC

d_call: -
j_call: TRBJ1-5
v_call: TRBV7-2
clone_size: -
cdr3_aa: CASSPGHLNQPQHF
cdr3_nt: TGTGCCAGCAGCCCGGGACACCTCAATCAGCCCCAGCATTTT

d_call: -
j_call: TRBJ1-1
v_call: TRBV19
clone_size: -
cdr3_aa: CASSPYRDTEAFF
cdr3_nt: TGTGCCAGTAGTCCATATCGGGACACTGAAGCTTTCTTT

d_call: -
j_call: TRBJ1-3
v_call: TRBV3-1/TRBV3-2
clone_size: -
cdr3_aa: CASSQGMQVPEGDTIYF
cdr3_nt: TGTGCCAGCAGCCAAGGGATGCAGGTTCCTGAGGGTGACACCATATATTTT

d_call: -
j_call: TRBJ1-2
v_call: TRBV6-2/TRBV6-3
clone_size: -
cdr3_aa: CASSSDRNYGYTF
cdr3_nt: TGTGCCAGCAGCAGCGACAGAAACTATGGCTACACCTTC

d_call: -
j_call: TRBJ2-1
v_call: TRBV30
clone_size: few
cdr3_aa: CAWRRPLGEQFF
cdr3_nt: TGTGCCTGGAGGCGACCGCTCGGGGAGCAGTTCTTC

d_call: -
j_call: TRBJ2-1
v_call: TRBV11-2
clone_size: once
cdr3_aa: CASSLVRDNEQFF
cdr3_nt: TGTGCCAGCAGCTTAGTCAGGGACAATGAGCAGTTCTTC

d_call: -
j_call: TRBJ1-4
v_call: TRBV6-6
clone_size: -
cdr3_aa: CASRPTSGDGEFF
cdr3_nt: TGTGCCAGCAGACCAACTTCGGGGGACGGGGAGTTTTTT

d_call: TRBD1
j_call: TRBJ2-1
v_call: TRBV10-3
clone_size: -
cdr3_aa: CAISDPTGTGGLSYNEQFF
cdr3_nt: TGTGCCATCAGTGATCCCACCGGGACAGGGGGCCTCTCCTACAATGAGCAGTTCTTC

d_call: -
j_call: TRBJ2-5
v_call: TRBV18
clone_size: -
cdr3_aa: CASSPPGSLLTQYF
cdr3_nt: TGTGCCAGCTCACCTCCCGGGTCCCTCCTGACCCAGTACTTC

d_call: -
j_call: TRBJ1-3
v_call: TRBV9
clone_size: medium-sized
cdr3_aa: CASSVASQGAGNTIYF
cdr3_nt: TGTGCCAGCAGCGTAGCGAGTCAAGGGGCTGGAAACACCATATATTTT

d_call: -
j_call: TRBJ2-7
v_call: TRBV4-2
clone_size: -
cdr3_aa: CASSQTVYEQYF
cdr3_nt: TGTGCCAGCAGCCAAACGGTCTACGAGCAGTACTTC

d_call: TRBD1
j_call: TRBJ2-1
v_call: TRBV19
clone_size: many
cdr3_aa: CASSQGQGLGRSYNEQFF
cdr3_nt: TGTGCCAGTAGCCAAGGACAGGGACTGGGACGCTCCTACAATGAGCAGTTCTTC

d_call: -
j_call: TRBJ1-6
v_call: TRBV27
clone_size: -
cdr3_aa: CASSSDKVNSPLHF
cdr3_nt: TGTGCCAGCAGTTCGGACAAGGTTAATTCACCCCTCCACTTT

d_call: -
j_call: TRBJ2-5
v_call: TRBV6-5
clone_size: -
cdr3_aa: CASSSNRVPTQYF
cdr3_nt: TGTGCCAGCAGTTCCAACAGGGTCCCGACCCAGTACTTC